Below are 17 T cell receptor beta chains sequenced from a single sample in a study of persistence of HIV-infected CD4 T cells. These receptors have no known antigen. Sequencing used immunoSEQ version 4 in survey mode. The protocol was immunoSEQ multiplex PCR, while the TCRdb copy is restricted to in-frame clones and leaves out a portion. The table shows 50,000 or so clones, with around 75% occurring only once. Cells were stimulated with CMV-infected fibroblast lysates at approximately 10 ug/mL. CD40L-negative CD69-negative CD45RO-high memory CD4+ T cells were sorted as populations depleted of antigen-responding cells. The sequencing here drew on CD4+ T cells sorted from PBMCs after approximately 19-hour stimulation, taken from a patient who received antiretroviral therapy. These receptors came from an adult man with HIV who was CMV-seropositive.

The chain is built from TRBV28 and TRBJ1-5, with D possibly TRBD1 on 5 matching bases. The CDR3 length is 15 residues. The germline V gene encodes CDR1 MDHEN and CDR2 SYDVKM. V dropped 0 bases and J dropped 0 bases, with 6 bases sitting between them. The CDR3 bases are TGTGCCAGCAGTTTATGGGGGGTTAGCAATCAGCCCCAGCATTTT. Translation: CASSLWGVSNQPQHF.

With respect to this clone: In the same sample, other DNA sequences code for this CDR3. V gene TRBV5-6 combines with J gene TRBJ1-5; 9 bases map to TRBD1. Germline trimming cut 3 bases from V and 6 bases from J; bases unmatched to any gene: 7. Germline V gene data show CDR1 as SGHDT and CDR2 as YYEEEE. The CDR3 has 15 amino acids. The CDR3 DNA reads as TGTGCCAGCAGCTCGGGACAGGGCTGGGGTCAGCCCCAGCATTTT. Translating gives CASSSGQGWGQPQHF.

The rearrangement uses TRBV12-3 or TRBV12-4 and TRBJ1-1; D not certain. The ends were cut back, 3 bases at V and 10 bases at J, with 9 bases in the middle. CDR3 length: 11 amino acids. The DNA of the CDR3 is TGTGCCAGCAGTTTCTGGGGTCCAGCTTTCTTT. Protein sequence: CASSFWGPAFF.

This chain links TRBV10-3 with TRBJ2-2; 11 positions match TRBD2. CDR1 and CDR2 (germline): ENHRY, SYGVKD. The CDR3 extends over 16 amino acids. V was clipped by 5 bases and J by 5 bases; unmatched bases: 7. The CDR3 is CAISTTSGISTGELFF. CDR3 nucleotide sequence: TGTGCCATCAGTACGACTAGCGGGATATCAACCGGGGAGCTGTTTTTT.

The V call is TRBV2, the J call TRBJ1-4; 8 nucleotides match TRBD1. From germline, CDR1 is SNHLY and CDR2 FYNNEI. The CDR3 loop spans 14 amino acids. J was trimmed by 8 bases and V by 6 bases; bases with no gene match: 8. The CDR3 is CASRETGAGEKLFF. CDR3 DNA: TGTGCCAGCAGAGAGACAGGGGCAGGAGAAAAACTGTTTTTT.

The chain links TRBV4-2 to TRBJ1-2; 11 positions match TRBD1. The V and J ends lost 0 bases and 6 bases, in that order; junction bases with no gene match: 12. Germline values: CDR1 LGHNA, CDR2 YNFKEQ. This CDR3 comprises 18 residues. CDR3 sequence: CASSQDRGDRGVLDGYTF. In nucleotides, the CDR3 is TGTGCCAGCAGCCAAGATCGAGGGGACAGGGGGGTTCTCGATGGCTACACCTTC.

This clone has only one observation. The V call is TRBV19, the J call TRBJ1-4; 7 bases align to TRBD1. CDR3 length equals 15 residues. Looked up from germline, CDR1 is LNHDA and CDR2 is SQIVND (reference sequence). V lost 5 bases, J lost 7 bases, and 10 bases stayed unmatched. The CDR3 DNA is TGTGCCAGTAGTCCACTACAGGGGAGCGGTGAAAAACTGTTTTTT. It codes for CASSPLQGSGEKLFF. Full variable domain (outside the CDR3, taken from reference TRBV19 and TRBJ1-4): DGGITQSPKYLFRKEGQNVTLSCEQNLNHDAMYWYRQDPGQGLRLIYYSQIVNDFQKGDIAEGYSVSREKKESFPLTVTSAQKNPTAFYLCASSPLQGSGEKLFFGSGTQLSVL.

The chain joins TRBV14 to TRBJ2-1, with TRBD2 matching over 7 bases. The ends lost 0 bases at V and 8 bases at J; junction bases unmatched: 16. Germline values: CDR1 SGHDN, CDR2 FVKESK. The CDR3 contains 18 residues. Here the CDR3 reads CASSQEGGLFWEYDEQFF. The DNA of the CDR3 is TGTGCCAGCAGCCAAGAGGGGGGACTATTCTGGGAATACGATGAGCAGTTCTTC.

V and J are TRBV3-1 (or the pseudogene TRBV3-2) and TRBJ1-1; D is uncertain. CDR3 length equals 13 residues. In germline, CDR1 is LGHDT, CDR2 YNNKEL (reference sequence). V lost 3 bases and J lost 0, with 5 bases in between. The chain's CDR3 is CASSHQLNTEAFF. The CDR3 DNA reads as TGTGCCAGCAGCCACCAGTTGAACACTGAAGCTTTCTTT.

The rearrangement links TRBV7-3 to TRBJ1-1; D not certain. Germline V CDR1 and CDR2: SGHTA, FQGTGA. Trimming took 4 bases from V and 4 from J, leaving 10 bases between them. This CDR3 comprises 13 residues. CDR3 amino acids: CASSSFMGTEAFF. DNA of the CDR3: TGTGCCAGCAGCTCCTTTATGGGCACTGAAGCTTTCTTT.

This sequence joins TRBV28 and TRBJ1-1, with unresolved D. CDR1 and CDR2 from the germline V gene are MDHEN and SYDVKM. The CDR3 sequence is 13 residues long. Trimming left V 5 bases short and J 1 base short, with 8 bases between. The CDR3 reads CASSPWKNTEAFF. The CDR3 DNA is TGTGCCAGCAGTCCCTGGAAGAACACTGAAGCTTTCTTT.

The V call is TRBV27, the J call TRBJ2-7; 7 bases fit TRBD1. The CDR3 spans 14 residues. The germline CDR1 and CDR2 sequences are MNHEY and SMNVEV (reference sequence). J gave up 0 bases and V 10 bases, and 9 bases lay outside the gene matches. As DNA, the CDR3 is TGTGCCACCTGGACCGGGACAGCCTCCTACGAGCAGTACTTC. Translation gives CATWTGTASYEQYF.

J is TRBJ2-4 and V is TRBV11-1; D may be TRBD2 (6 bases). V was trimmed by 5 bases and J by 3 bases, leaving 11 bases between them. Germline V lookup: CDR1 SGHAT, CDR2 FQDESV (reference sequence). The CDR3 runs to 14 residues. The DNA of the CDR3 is TGTGCCAGCAGCCCTAGGGGAGGCAAAAACATTCAGTACTTC. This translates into CASSPRGGKNIQYF.

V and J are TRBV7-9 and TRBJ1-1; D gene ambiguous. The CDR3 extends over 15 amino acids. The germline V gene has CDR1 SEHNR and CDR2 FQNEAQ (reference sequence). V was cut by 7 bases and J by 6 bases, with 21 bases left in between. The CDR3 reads CASTANLGDGPEAFF. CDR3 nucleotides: TGTGCCAGCACGGCCAACCTGGGAGATGGCCCTGAAGCTTTCTTT.

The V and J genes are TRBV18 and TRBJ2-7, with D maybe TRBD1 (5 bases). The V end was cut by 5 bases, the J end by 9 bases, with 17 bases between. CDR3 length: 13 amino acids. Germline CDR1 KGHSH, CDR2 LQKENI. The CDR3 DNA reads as TGTGCCAGCTCATACTCGACAGTCGAAGGGCAGTACTTC. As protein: CASSYSTVEGQYF.

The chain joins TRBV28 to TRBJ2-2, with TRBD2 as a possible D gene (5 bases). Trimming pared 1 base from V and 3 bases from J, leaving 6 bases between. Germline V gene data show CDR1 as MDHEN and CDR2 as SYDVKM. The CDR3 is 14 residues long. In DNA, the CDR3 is TGTGCCAGCAGTTTATACGGGGACACCGGGGAGCTGTTTTTT. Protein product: CASSLYGDTGELFF.

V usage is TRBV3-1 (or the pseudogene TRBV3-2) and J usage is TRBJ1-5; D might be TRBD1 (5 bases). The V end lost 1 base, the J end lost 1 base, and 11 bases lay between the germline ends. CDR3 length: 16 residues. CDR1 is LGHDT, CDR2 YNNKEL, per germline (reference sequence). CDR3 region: CASSQATRGSNQPQHF. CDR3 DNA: TGTGCCAGCAGCCAAGCCACGAGGGGAAGCAATCAGCCCCAGCATTTT.